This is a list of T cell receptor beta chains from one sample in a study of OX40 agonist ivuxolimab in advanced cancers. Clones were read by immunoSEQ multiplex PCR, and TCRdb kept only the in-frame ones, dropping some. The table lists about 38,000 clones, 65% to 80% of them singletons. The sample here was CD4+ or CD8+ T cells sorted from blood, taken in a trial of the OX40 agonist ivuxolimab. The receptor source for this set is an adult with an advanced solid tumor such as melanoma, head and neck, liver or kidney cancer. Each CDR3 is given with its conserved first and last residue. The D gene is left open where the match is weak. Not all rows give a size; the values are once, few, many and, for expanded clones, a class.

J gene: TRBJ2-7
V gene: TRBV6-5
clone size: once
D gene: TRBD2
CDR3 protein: CASSYSSSGGTYEQYF
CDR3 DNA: TGTGCCAGCAGTTACTCGTCTAGCGGAGGGACGTACGAGCAGTACTTC

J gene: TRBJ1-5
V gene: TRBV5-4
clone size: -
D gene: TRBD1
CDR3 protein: CASSGAQGAYQPQHF
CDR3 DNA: TGTGCCAGCAGCGGGGCACAGGGGGCTTATCAGCCCCAGCATTTT

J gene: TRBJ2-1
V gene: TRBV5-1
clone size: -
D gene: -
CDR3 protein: CASSLGDRNEQFF
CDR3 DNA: TGCGCCAGCAGCTTGGGAGACCGCAATGAGCAGTTCTTC

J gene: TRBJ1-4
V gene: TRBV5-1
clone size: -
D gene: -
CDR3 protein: CASSPLGGTNEKLFF
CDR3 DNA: TGCGCCAGCAGCCCGCTGGGAGGGACTAATGAAAAACTGTTTTTT

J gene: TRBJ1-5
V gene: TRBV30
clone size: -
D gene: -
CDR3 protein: CAWSVPGQRNQPQHF
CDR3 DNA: TGTGCCTGGAGTGTACCAGGTCAGCGCAATCAGCCCCAGCATTTT

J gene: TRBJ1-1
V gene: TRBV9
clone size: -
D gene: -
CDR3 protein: CASSASRTVNTEAFF
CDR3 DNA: TGTGCCAGCAGCGCTTCAAGGACAGTGAACACTGAAGCTTTCTTT

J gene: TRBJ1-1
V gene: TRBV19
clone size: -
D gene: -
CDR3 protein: CASSWASPGTEAFF
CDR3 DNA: TGTGCCAGTAGTTGGGCCAGCCCGGGCACTGAAGCTTTCTTT

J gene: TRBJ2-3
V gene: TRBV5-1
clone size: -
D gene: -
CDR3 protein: CASSAAGAQDTQYF
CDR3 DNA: TGCGCCAGCAGCGCCGCAGGGGCCCAAGATACGCAGTATTTT

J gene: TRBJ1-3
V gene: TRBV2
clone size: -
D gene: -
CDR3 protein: CASSFGSERRNTIYF
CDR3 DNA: TGTGCCAGCAGCTTCGGGTCCGAGAGGCGAAACACCATATATTTT

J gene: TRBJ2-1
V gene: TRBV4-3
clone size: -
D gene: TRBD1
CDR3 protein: CASSQDRVGQGLSDEQFF
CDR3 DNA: TGCGCCAGCAGCCAAGATAGGGTAGGACAGGGGTTGAGCGATGAGCAGTTCTTC

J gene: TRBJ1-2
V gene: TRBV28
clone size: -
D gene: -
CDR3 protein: CASSLSGGYAGYTF
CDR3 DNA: TGTGCCAGCAGTTTAAGCGGTGGGTACGCTGGCTACACCTTC

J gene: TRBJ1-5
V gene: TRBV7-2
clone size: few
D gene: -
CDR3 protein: CASSLGHNSNQPQHF
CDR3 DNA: TGTGCCAGCAGCCTGGGACACAATAGCAATCAGCCCCAGCATTTT

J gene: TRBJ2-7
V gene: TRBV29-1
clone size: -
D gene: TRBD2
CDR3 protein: CSVSGGPYEQYF
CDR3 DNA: TGCAGCGTTAGCGGGGGACCCTACGAGCAGTACTTC

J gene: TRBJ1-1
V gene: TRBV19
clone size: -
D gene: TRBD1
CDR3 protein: CASSDRGGSEAFF
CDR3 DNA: TGTGCCAGTAGTGACAGGGGGGGGTCTGAAGCTTTCTTT

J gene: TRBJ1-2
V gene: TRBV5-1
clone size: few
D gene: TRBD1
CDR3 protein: CASSVDREGGYTF
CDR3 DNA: TGCGCCAGCAGCGTGGACAGGGAAGGTGGCTACACCTTC

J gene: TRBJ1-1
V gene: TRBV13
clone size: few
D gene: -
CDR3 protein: CASSSGERITEAFF
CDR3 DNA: TGTGCCAGCAGTTCGGGGGAGCGCATCACTGAAGCTTTCTTT

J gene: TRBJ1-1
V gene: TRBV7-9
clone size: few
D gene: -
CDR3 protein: CASSLMVEGGETEAFF
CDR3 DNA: TGTGCCAGCAGCCTTATGGTAGAGGGAGGAGAAACTGAAGCTTTCTTT

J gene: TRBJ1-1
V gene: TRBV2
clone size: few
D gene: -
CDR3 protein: CASSTSGTEAFF
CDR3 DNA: TGTGCCAGCAGTACGAGTGGAACTGAAGCTTTCTTT

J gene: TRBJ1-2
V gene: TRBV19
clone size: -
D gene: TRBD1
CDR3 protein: CASSESGQGNYGYTF
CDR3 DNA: TGTGCCAGTAGTGAGTCCGGACAGGGAAACTATGGCTACACCTTC

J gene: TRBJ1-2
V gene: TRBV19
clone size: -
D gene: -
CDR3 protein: CASSINRVDYGYTF
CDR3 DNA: TGTGCCAGTAGTATAAACAGGGTGGACTATGGCTACACCTTC

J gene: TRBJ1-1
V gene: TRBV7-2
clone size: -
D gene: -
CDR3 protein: CASSPYFGADTEAFF
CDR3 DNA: TGTGCCAGCAGCCCATACTTCGGGGCAGACACTGAAGCTTTCTTT

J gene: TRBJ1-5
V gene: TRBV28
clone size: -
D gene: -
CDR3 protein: CASSGQRGARSNQPQHF
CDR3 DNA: TGTGCCAGCAGCGGGCAGAGAGGAGCCCGTAGCAATCAGCCCCAGCATTTT

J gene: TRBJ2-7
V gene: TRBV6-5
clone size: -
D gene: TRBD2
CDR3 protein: CASQERGGSYEQYF
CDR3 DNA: TGTGCCAGCCAGGAGCGGGGGGGATCCTACGAGCAGTACTTC

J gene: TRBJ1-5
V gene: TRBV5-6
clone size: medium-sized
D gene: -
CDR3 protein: CASSLGETPNQPQHF
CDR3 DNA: TGTGCCAGCAGCTTGGGGGAGACACCGAATCAGCCCCAGCATTTT

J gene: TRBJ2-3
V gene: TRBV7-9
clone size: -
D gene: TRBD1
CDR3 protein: CASSSGTGSDTQYF
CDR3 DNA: TGTGCCAGCAGCTCCGGGACAGGTTCGGATACGCAGTATTTT

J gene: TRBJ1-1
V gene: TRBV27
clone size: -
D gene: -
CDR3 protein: CASSFQAPFEAFF
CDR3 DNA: TGTGCCAGCAGTTTCCAAGCCCCTTTTGAAGCTTTCTTT

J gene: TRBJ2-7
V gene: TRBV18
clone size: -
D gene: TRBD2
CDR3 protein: CASSYGLAGAVAGNYLLYEQYF
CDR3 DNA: TGTGCCAGCTCATATGGACTAGCGGGAGCTGTTGCTGGGAACTACCTTCTCTACGAGCAGTACTTC

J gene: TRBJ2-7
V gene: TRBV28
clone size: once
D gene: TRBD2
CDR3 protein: CASSFSLAGERSYEQYF
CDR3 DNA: TGTGCCAGCAGTTTTAGCTTAGCGGGAGAACGCTCCTACGAGCAGTACTTC

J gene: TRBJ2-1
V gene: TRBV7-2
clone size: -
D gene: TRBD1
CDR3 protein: CASSPGQGGYNEQFF
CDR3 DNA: TGTGCCAGCAGCCCTGGACAGGGGGGCTACAATGAGCAGTTCTTC

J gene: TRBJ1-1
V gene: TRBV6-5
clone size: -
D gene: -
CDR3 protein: CASSSQINTEAFF
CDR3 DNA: TGTGCCAGCAGTTCCCAAATCAACACTGAAGCTTTCTTT

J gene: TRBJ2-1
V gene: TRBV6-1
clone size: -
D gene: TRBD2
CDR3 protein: CASSDPTRTSRYNEQFF
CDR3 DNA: TGTGCCAGCAGTGACCCCACAAGGACTAGCCGCTATAATGAGCAGTTCTTC

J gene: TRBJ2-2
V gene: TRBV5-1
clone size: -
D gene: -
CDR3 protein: CASSLEGTNTGELFF
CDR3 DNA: TGCGCCAGCAGCTTGGAGGGTACGAACACCGGGGAGCTGTTTTTT

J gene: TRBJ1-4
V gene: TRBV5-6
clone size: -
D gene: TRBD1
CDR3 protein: CASSIDRGLTNEKLFF
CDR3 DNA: TGTGCCAGCAGCATCGACAGGGGGCTTACTAATGAAAAACTGTTTTTT

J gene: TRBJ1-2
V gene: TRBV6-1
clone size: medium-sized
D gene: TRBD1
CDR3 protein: CASSYGQGASYTF
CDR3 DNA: TGTGCCAGCAGCTATGGACAGGGTGCGAGCTACACCTTC

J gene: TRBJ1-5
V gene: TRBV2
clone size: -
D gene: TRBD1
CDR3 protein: CASADRDNQPQHF
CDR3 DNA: TGTGCCAGCGCTGACAGGGACAATCAGCCCCAGCATTTT

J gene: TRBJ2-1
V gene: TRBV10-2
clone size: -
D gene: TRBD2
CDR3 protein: CASSGLAGAAGYNEQFF
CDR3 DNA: TGCGCCAGCAGTGGACTAGCGGGAGCCGCGGGGTACAATGAGCAGTTCTTC

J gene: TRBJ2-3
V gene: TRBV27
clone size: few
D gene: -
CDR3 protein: CASSLGQSTDTQYF
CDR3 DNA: TGTGCCAGCAGTTTAGGACAGAGCACAGATACGCAGTATTTT

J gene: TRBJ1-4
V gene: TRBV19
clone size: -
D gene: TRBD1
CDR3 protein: CASSQRQGDEKLFF
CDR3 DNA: TGTGCCAGTAGTCAGAGACAGGGTGACGAAAAACTGTTTTTT

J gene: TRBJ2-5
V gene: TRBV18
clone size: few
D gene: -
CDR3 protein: CASSPNTGQETQYF
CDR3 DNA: TGTGCCAGCTCACCAAACACAGGCCAAGAGACCCAGTACTTC

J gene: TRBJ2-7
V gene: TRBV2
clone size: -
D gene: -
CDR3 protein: CASSDRGSEQYF
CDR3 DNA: TGTGCCAGCAGTGATAGGGGAAGCGAGCAGTACTTC

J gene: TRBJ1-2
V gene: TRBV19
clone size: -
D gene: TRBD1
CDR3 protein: CASMYTGQDNYGYTF
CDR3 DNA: TGTGCCAGTATGTATACGGGACAGGATAACTATGGCTACACCTTC